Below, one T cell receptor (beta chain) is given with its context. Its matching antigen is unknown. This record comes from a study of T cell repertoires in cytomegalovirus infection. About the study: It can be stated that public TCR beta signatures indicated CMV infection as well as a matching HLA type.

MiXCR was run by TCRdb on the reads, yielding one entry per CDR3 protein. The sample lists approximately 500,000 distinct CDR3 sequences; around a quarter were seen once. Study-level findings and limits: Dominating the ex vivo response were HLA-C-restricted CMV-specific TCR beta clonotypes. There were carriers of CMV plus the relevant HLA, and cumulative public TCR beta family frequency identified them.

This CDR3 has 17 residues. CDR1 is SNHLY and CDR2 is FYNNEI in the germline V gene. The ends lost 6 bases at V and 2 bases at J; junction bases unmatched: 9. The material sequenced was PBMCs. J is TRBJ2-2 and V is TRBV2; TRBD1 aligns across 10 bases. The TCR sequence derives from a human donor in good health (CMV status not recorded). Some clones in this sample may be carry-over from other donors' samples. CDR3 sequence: CASSRDRGPINTGELFF. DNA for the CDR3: TGTGCCAGCAGCCGAGACAGGGGGCCAATTAACACCGGGGAGCTGTTTTTT.